This section outlines one T cell receptor (beta chain) sequence together with its context. What it binds is not known. Using quantitative 5'-RACE with molecular barcodes, the authors made TCR beta libraries. TCRdb passed the 5' RACE reads through MiXCR, listing each CDR3 protein once. The table shows fewer than 450,000 distinct CDR3 sequences, with more than 15% occurring only once. The entry originates in a study of CD8 T cells in ankylosing spondylitis. Overall study results and limits: Within peripheral blood, clones linked to disease were CD8+ and relatively rare. There was a TCR beta motif, made of 7 or 8 highly homologous variants, that appeared characteristic of ankylosing spondylitis blood. Earlier reports found some motif variants in synovial fluid and blood in reactive arthritis.

There are 15 residues in the CDR3. Trimming cost V 1 base and J 4 bases, with 13 bases left between them. The germline V gene has CDR1 SGHTA and CDR2 FQGNSA. Input material: blood, either unsorted or a sorted T cell fraction (not recorded which). V and J are TRBV7-2 and TRBJ2-5; no reliable D call. The TCR was taken from a male donor with ankylosing spondylitis. The CDR3 DNA reads TGTGCCAGCAGCTTAGACGGAATGGCTGCAGAGACCCAGTACTTC. Its translation: CASSLDGMAAETQYF.